This TCR beta chain was recovered during a study of T-cell memory formation after mild COVID-19. This clonotype has only a few counts. CDR1 SGHTA and CDR2 FQGNSA come from the germline V gene. V was trimmed by 1 base and J by 1 base, leaving 10 bases between them. This CDR3 comprises 16 residues. A single record per CDR3 protein comes from TCRdb applying MiXCR to the 5' RACE reads. Of more than 250,000 distinct CDR3 sequences listed, 15% to 20% are singletons. The material sequenced was PBMCs or a T cell subset sorted from them (not recorded which). The TCR comes from a man younger than 35 who had mild COVID-19 (a few samples of this study predate the infection). Cell type and time point are not known. The genes are TRBV7-2 and TRBJ2-2; TRBD1 or TRBD2 may be the D gene (6 bases each). The CDR3 nucleotides are TGTGCCAGCAGCTTAGTCGGGGGCGTGAACACCGGGGAGCTGTTTTTT. Its protein product is CASSLVGGVNTGELFF.